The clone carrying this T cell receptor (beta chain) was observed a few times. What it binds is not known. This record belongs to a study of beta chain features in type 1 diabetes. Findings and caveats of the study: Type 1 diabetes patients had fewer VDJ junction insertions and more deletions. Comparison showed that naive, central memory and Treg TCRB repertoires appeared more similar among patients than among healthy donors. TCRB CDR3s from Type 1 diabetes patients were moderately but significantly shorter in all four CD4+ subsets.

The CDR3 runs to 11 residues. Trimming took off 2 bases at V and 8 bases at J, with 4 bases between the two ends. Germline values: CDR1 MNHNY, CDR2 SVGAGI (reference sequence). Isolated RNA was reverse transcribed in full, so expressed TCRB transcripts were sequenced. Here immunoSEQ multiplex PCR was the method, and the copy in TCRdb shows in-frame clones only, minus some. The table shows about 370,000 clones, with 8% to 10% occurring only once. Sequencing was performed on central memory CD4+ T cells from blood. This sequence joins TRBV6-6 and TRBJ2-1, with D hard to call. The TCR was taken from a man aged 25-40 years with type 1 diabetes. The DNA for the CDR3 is TGTGCCAGCAGTTACGAGCATGAGCAGTTCTTC. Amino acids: CASSYEHEQFF.